The 11 T cell receptor beta chains in this list originate from one sample, sequenced in a study of prognosis after radiotherapy for stage I lung cancer. The TCR beta CDR3 region was amplified from genomic DNA, with two rounds of multiplex PCR being used for the amplification. Amplification during the initial PCR round employed primers specific to each TRBV and TRBJ gene. TCRdb reprocessed the multiplex PCR reads via MiXCR and lists one record per CDR3 protein. This table has 20,000 to 30,000 distinct CDR3 sequences, roughly 40% appearing once. The source material was PBMCs, sampled before or after stereotactic body radiation therapy (not recorded which). These receptors were taken from a donor of 50 years or more with non-small cell lung cancer.

Ten or more counts support this clonotype. J is TRBJ2-2 and V is TRBV7-9; D is unclear. Trimming removed 1 base from V and 1 base from J, with 4 bases in between. The CDR3 has 14 amino acids. Germline V gene data show CDR1 as SEHNR and CDR2 as FQNEAQ (reference sequence). CDR3 DNA: TGTGCCAGCAGCTTAGGCTTGAACACCGGGGAGCTGTTTTTT. Protein: CASSLGLNTGELFF. The variable domain in full, completed from reference TRBV7-9 and TRBJ2-2, reads DTGVSQNPRHKITKRGQNVTFRCDPISEHNRLYWYRQTLGQGPEFLTYFQNEAQLEKSRLLSDRFSAERPKGSFSTLEIQRTEQGDSAMYLCASSLGLNTGELFFGEGSRLTVL.

This clonotype is medium-sized. V usage is TRBV2 and J usage is TRBJ2-7; 11 bases align to TRBD1. This CDR3 is 13 amino acids long. V shed 7 bases and J 4 bases; nucleotides not matched to a gene: 3. CDR1 and CDR2 (germline): SNHLY, FYNNEI. The CDR3 sequence is CASKGQGEYEQYF. The DNA of the CDR3 is TGTGCCAGCAAGGGACAGGGGGAATACGAGCAGTACTTC. The full variable domain, its missing parts supplied by reference TRBV2 and TRBJ2-7, is EPEVTQTPSHQVTQMGQEVILRCVPISNHLYFYWYRQILGQKVEFLVSFYNNEISEKSEIFDDQFSVERPDGSNFTLKIRSTKLEDSAMYFCASKGQGEYEQYFGPGTRLTVT.

This clonotype has a count of ten or more. The chain links TRBV7-9 to TRBJ2-1; no clear D. The CDR3 is 12 residues long. The germline CDR1 and CDR2 sequences are SEHNR and FQNEAQ (reference sequence). V shed 1 base and J shed 9 bases, with 7 bases lying between them. The CDR3, as DNA: TGTGCCAGCAGCTTAGTAACGAGTGAGCAGTTCTTC. Translation gives CASSLVTSEQFF.

Many counts were recorded for this clonotype. The rearrangement joins TRBV28 to TRBJ1-3, with D perhaps TRBD1 (5 bases). CDR3 length: 15 amino acids. Per the germline V gene, CDR1 is MDHEN and CDR2 is SYDVKM. The V end lost 7 bases, the J end lost 2 bases, and 15 bases lay between the germline ends. The CDR3 region is CASKEGRGAGNTIYF. CDR3 bases: TGTGCCAGCAAGGAGGGGCGAGGGGCTGGAAACACCATATATTTT.

The chain employs TRBV6-9 and TRBJ1-5; D not resolved. The CDR3 runs 12 residues. From germline, CDR1 is MNHGY and CDR2 SVAAGI. Trimming pared 5 bases from V and 10 bases from J, leaving 12 bases between. CDR3 protein: CASSNWGHPQHF. The CDR3 DNA reads TGTGCCAGCAGTAATTGGGGTCATCCCCAGCATTTT.

This clonotype rates as medium-sized (0.01 to 0.1%). This rearrangement joins TRBV2 to TRBJ2-7, with 8 bases matching TRBD2. Germline loops: CDR1 SNHLY, CDR2 FYNNEI. The V segment lost 8 bases and the J segment 3 bases; nucleotides outside the gene matches: 15. CDR3 size: 16 residues. CDR3 amino acids: CASPSGAGALLYEQYF. CDR3 sequence (DNA): TGTGCCAGCCCCTCAGGAGCGGGAGCCTTGCTCTACGAGCAGTACTTC.

There are many counts of this clonotype. This may stem from a read error, because a much larger clone lies one nucleotide away. The CDR3 sequence: CASVGESPEQYF. In nucleotides, the CDR3 is TGTGCCAGCGTTGGGGAGAGCCCCGAGCAGTACTTC. The chain employs TRBV2 and TRBJ2-7; a possible D gene is TRBD2 (5 bases). CDR3 size: 12 residues. Per germline, CDR1 SNHLY and CDR2 FYNNEI. V lost 8 bases and J lost 6, with 14 bases in between.

CDR3 amino acids: CASSSINRGTEAFF. In nucleotides, the CDR3 is TGTGCCAGCAGTTCCATAAACCGAGGCACTGAAGCTTTCTTT. The chain joins TRBV27 to TRBJ1-1; D is unclear. The length of the CDR3 is 14 residues. Trimming shortened V by 4 bases and J by 4 bases, and 13 bases separated the two germline ends. Germline assignment: CDR1 MNHEY and CDR2 SMNVEV (reference sequence).

This clonotype is deemed medium-sized. The CDR3 here is CASSSGGGNTIYF. CDR3 nucleotides: TGTGCCAGCAGTTCAGGGGGCGGAAACACCATATATTTT. The chain combines TRBV6-5 with TRBJ1-3; TRBD1 agrees at 8 bases. From germline, CDR1 is MNHEY and CDR2 SVGAGI. The CDR3 contains 13 residues. Unmatched junction bases numbered 0, after V lost 4 bases and J lost 4 bases.

This clonotype appeared a single time. At one end, the junction sequence differs from germline, possibly due to a read error. The chain has TRBV12-3 or TRBV12-4 and TRBJ1-5; 7 positions match TRBD1. This CDR3 is 13 amino acids long. DNA for the CDR3: TGTGCCAGCAGAGTACAGGGGAATCATCCCCAGCATTTT. Its translation is CASRVQGNHPQHF.

Points on this clonotype: A read error is likely here: a far larger clone is one base away. The CDR3 coding sequence is TGTGCCAGAAGTTACTCCCGGGACGCCGGGGAGGCGAGGGTTGGCTACACCTTC. This encodes CARSYSRDAGEARVGYTF. The chain carries TRBV6-4 and TRBJ1-2; tentatively, D is TRBD1 (5 bases). The CDR3 consists of 18 residues. The V gene lost 9 bases and the J gene lost 7 bases, with 33 bases spanning the gap. Germline CDR1 is MRHNA and CDR2 is SNTAGT.